Described below is a single T cell receptor beta chain sequence and its context. Antigen: not known. The junction departs from the called germline gene at one end, perhaps through a read error. This library used 300 to 450 ng RNA and molecular barcoded adaptors spanning alpha/delta and beta/gamma chains. A single record per CDR3 protein comes from TCRdb applying MiXCR to the reads. The sample comprises about 130,000 distinct CDR3 sequences, 10% to 15% of which are singletons, and approximately 11% rests with the top ten. The entry originates in a study of read filtering for tumor transcriptome and immune sequencing. Findings and limits, study-wide: This fraction held mixed bone marrow immune cells after CD138-negative sorting. Single-read clonotypes: about 81.9% of IR-seq clonotypes (about 3.5% of reads), about 75% of RNA-seq clonotypes (around 48% of reads).

At the time of active disease, bone marrow was collected from every patient. The TCR comes from a donor at least 40 years old with multiple myeloma. Material for sequencing was a population of CD138-negative cells sorted from bone marrow.

The CDR3 DNA sequence: TGTGCCAGCAGTTACACCTCGGGGAACACCGGGGAGCCGTTTTTT. Protein product: CASSYTSGNTGEPFF. The chain is built from TRBV6-6 and TRBJ2-2; D might be TRBD2 (5 bases). The CDR3 has 15 amino acids. Germline V gene lookup returns CDR1 MNHNY and CDR2 SVGAGI (reference sequence).